This T cell receptor (beta chain) was sequenced during a study of cytomegalovirus exposure and HLA in healthy donors. Study in general: There were some 380 genotyped donors. Of these, roughly 82% fell in the genetic ancestry cluster associated with self-reported Caucasian donors.

The primer mix had 60 Vbeta and 13 Jbeta primers. Assay: immunoSEQ multiplex PCR; the TCRdb copy retains only in-frame clones and omits some. Of under 200,000 clones in the sample, around 79% were seen once. Study-wide results and limits: Listed as cytomegalovirus-associated were over 150 TCR beta chains.

Worth noting for this clone: The antigen is unknown.

Germline V gives CDR1 PRHDT, CDR2 FYEKMQ (reference sequence). This CDR3 is 15 amino acids long. Trimming removed 0 bases from V and 6 bases from J, with 13 bases in between. The chain joins TRBV13 to TRBJ2-3; D might be TRBD1 (6 bases). Input material: PBMCs. The sequence came from a woman between 35 and 50 years old in good health and CMV-seronegative. Here the CDR3 DNA reads TGTGCCAGCAGCTTAGGTACAGGGAAAAAGGATACGCAGTATTTT. This codes for CASSLGTGKKDTQYF.